This note documents a single T cell receptor beta chain sequence. Clones were read by immunoSEQ multiplex PCR, and TCRdb kept only the in-frame ones, dropping some. The sample holds 9,400 or so clones, around two thirds seen once. The sample originates from a study of ipilimumab plus nivolumab after autologous stem cell transplantation. Starting 14 to 28 days after autologous transplant, ipilimumab 1 mg/kg was given. This CDR3 contains 16 residues. Germline V gene data show CDR1 as LNHDA and CDR2 as SQIVND (reference sequence). Unmatched junction bases numbered 10, after V lost 5 bases and J lost 2 bases.

This sequence was found in a female donor with multiple myeloma. Here the sequenced sample was PBMCs, taken in a trial of ipilimumab plus nivolumab as post-transplant consolidation. This chain links TRBV19 with TRBJ2-3, with TRBD2 matching 7 bases. The CDR3 nucleotides are TGTGCCAGTAGTCTAACTAGCGTGAGGGTCACAGATACGCAGTATTTT. This codes for CASSLTSVRVTDTQYF. The entire variable domain, with the rest obtained from reference TRBV19 and TRBJ2-3, is as follows: DGGITQSPKYLFRKEGQNVTLSCEQNLNHDAMYWYRQDPGQGLRLIYYSQIVNDFQKGDIAEGYSVSREKKESFPLTVTSAQKNPTAFYLCASSLTSVRVTDTQYFGPGTRLTVL.